This passage covers 24 T cell receptor beta chains from one sample sequenced in a study of shared clonotypes between healthy human individuals. TCRdb's copy holds only in-frame clones and misses some; the assay was immunoSEQ multiplex PCR. The data contain approximately 720,000 clones, 72% of them singletons. The material sequenced was memory CD4+ T cells sorted from blood. The sample's subset: CD45RA-negative fraction. These receptors all come from a woman in her twenties or thirties in good health.

This chain links TRBV19 with TRBJ2-5, with a weak D call TRBD2 (6 bases). TRBJ2-7 matches the DNA end more closely, so the J call is doubtful. Germline CDR1 is LNHDA and CDR2 is SQIVND (reference sequence). The length of the CDR3 is 15 residues. CDR3 loop: CASSIAPGVGYEQYF. The CDR3 DNA follows: TGTGCCAGTAGTATAGCTCCGGGAGTTGGTTACGAGCAGTACTTC.

The rearrangement joins TRBV28 to TRBJ1-5; unclear D gene. The germline CDR1 and CDR2 sequences are MDHEN and SYDVKM. The CDR3 consists of 14 residues. The ends were cut back, 5 bases at V and 11 bases at J, with 19 bases in the middle. The CDR3 reads CASSPGHSRRAQHF. CDR3 nucleotide sequence: TGTGCCAGCAGTCCAGGTCACTCCCGTAGGGCCCAGCATTTT.

The V and J genes are TRBV7-9 and TRBJ2-1; D is perhaps TRBD2 (6 bases). There are 15 residues in the CDR3. Trimming cost V 1 base and J 5 bases, with 12 bases left between them. Germline CDR1 and CDR2: SEHNR and FQNEAQ (reference sequence). The CDR3, as DNA: TGTGCCAGCAGCTTAGGCGGGACGGCTAACAATGAGCAGTTCTTC. Its translation: CASSLGGTANNEQFF.

The V gene is TRBV7-2, the J gene TRBJ1-1, with D hard to call. V gave up 2 bases and J gave up 11 bases, with 12 bases separating them. CDR3 length: 12 amino acids. Germline V gives CDR1 SGHTA, CDR2 FQGNSA. The CDR3: CASSLSQAWAFF. In nucleotides, the CDR3 is TGTGCCAGCAGCTTATCGCAGGCCTGGGCTTTCTTT. Full variable domain (outside the CDR3, taken from reference TRBV7-2 and TRBJ1-1): GAGVSQSPSNKVTEKGKDVELRCDPISGHTALYWYRQSLGQGLEFLIYFQGNSAPDKSGLPSDRFSAERTGGSVSTLTIQRTQQEDSAVYLCASSLSQAWAFFGQGTRLTVV.

This clone was seen more than once but under ten times. The chain joins TRBV5-1 to TRBJ1-2; 7 bases map to TRBD1. Unmatched junction bases numbered 21, after V lost 2 bases and J lost 8 bases. The CDR3 contains 18 residues. CDR1 SGHRS and CDR2 YFSETQ come from the germline V gene. CDR3: CASSLIIPSRGQTTGYTF. In nucleotides, the CDR3 is TGCGCCAGCAGCTTAATCATCCCCTCCAGGGGACAGACTACCGGCTACACCTTC.

This chain joins TRBV5-1 and TRBJ2-1, with D unclear. Germline CDR1 SGHRS, CDR2 YFSETQ. V was clipped by 3 bases and J by 5 bases, with 12 bases between them. The CDR3 spans 14 residues. CDR3 in DNA: TGCGCCAGCAGCTATAACGAAGCAGACAATGAGCAGTTCTTC. As protein: CASSYNEADNEQFF.

This clone was detected a few times. The chain has TRBV29-1 and TRBJ2-2; D possibly corresponds to TRBD1 (5 bases). V was cut by 6 bases and J by 6 bases, with 14 bases left in between. Germline V CDR1 and CDR2: SQVTM, ANQGSEA. This CDR3 contains 13 residues. CDR3 DNA: TGCAGCGTGCGACAGCAGGGTTCCGGGGAGCTGTTTTTT. Translation gives CSVRQQGSGELFF.

V is TRBV7-6 and J is TRBJ2-5; 9 positions agree with TRBD2. CDR3 size: 16 residues. The germline V gene encodes CDR1 SGHVS and CDR2 FNYEAQ. The ends lost 3 bases at V and 1 base at J; junction bases unmatched: 6. CDR3 DNA: TGTGCCAGCAGCTTCGGACTAGCGTTCTCCCAAGAGACCCAGTACTTC. Translating gives CASSFGLAFSQETQYF.

V gene TRBV20-1 combines with J gene TRBJ2-5; D is ambiguous. The CDR3 is 11 amino acids. V lost 4 bases and J lost 5, with 8 bases in between. Germline CDR1 DFQATT, CDR2 SNEGSKA (reference sequence). This CDR3 is CSATHGETQYF. CDR3 DNA sequence: TGCAGTGCTACACACGGGGAGACCCAGTACTTC.

This clone was detected a few times. The rearrangement uses TRBV2 and TRBJ1-1; D uncertain. Germline CDR1 SNHLY, CDR2 FYNNEI. The V end lost 4 bases, the J end lost 1 base, and 7 bases lay between the germline ends. The CDR3 is made up of 13 amino acids. CDR3 nucleotide sequence: TGTGCCAGCAGTGGGGAATGGAACACTGAAGCTTTCTTT. Residues: CASSGEWNTEAFF.

This clone was observed once. The chain is built from TRBV11-2 and TRBJ2-7; 7 nucleotides match TRBD2. CDR1 SGHAT and CDR2 FQNNGV come from the germline V gene. Trimming took 3 bases from V and 5 from J; bases not matched to a gene: 7. The CDR3 consists of 14 residues. The CDR3 sequence: CASSLGDYGHEQYF. The DNA for the CDR3 is TGTGCCAGCAGCTTGGGGGACTACGGACACGAGCAGTACTTC. The full variable domain, its missing parts supplied by reference TRBV11-2 and TRBJ2-7, is EAGVAQSPRYKIIEKRQSVAFWCNPISGHATLYWYQQILGQGPKLLIQFQNNGVVDDSQLPKDRFSAERLKGVDSTLKIQPAKLEDSAVYLCASSLGDYGHEQYFGPGTRLTVT.

The chain uses TRBV11-2 and TRBJ1-3; D gene uncertain. V was trimmed by 5 bases and J by 9 bases, leaving 23 bases between them. Per germline, CDR1 SGHAT and CDR2 FQNNGV. The CDR3 runs 16 residues. The CDR3 nucleotides are TGTGCCAGCAGCCAGAACACTCTGAGTGGAGGATCCACCATATATTTT. Amino acids: CASSQNTLSGGSTIYF.

V and J are TRBV2 and TRBJ2-1; no clear D gene. Germline V lookup: CDR1 SNHLY, CDR2 FYNNEI. V lost 4 bases, J lost 4 bases, and 8 bases lay in between. This CDR3 spans 13 amino acids. The CDR3 loop reads CASSVAGYNEQFF. The CDR3 DNA follows: TGTGCCAGCAGTGTGGCAGGATACAATGAGCAGTTCTTC. Drawing the rest from reference TRBV2 and TRBJ2-1, the complete variable domain is EPEVTQTPSHQVTQMGQEVILRCVPISNHLYFYWYRQILGQKVEFLVSFYNNEISEKSEIFDDQFSVERPDGSNFTLKIRSTKLEDSAMYFCASSVAGYNEQFFGPGTRLTVL.

This clone was observed once. The chain links TRBV28 to TRBJ2-7; the match to TRBD1 covers 7 bases. Germline V gene sequence: CDR1 MDHEN, CDR2 SYDVKM. CDR3 length equals 11 residues. V shed 6 bases and J 9 bases; nucleotides not matched to a gene: 5. The CDR3 coding sequence is TGTGCCAGCAGGGGACAGCAGGGGCAGTACTTC. Protein: CASRGQQGQYF.

This clone was observed at least ten times. The sample carries other DNA sequences with the same CDR3. The chain has TRBV5-1 and TRBJ2-3; no clear D gene. V was trimmed by 0 bases and J by 0 bases, leaving 11 bases between them. The length of the CDR3 is 16 residues. Germline V gene lookup returns CDR1 SGHRS and CDR2 YFSETQ. The CDR3 DNA reads as TGCGCCAGCAGCTTGGTGAACGGTCCTAGCACAGATACGCAGTATTTT. Protein sequence: CASSLVNGPSTDTQYF.

The rearrangement joins TRBV18 to TRBJ2-7; 11 positions agree with TRBD1. CDR3 length: 14 amino acids. Germline assignment: CDR1 KGHSH and CDR2 LQKENI. Germline trimming cut 4 bases from V and 3 bases from J; bases unmatched to any gene: 2. In DNA, the CDR3 is TGTGCCAGCTCACTCGGGACAGGGGGCTACGAGCAGTACTTC. This sequence encodes CASSLGTGGYEQYF.

The chain employs TRBV5-1 and TRBJ2-2; D not resolved. Germline V lookup: CDR1 SGHRS, CDR2 YFSETQ. The V end was cut by 1 base, the J end by 6 bases, with 4 bases between. This CDR3 has 12 residues. The CDR3 sequence is CASSLPPGELFF. The CDR3 region has the DNA TGCGCCAGCAGCTTGCCCCCCGGGGAGCTGTTTTTT.

V and J are TRBV5-1 and TRBJ2-4, with D hard to call. There are 16 residues in the CDR3. CDR1 and CDR2 from the germline V gene are SGHRS and YFSETQ. Trimming shortened V by 0 bases and J by 2 bases, and 12 bases separated the two germline ends. The CDR3 nucleotides are TGCGCCAGCAGCTTGGCAGGATTTGGTACCAAAAACATTCAGTACTTC. This codes for CASSLAGFGTKNIQYF.

The chain recombines TRBV10-3 with TRBJ2-1, with D tentatively TRBD2 (6 bases). V was shortened by 4 bases and J by 4 bases, with 23 bases between the two germline ends. The germline gives CDR1 ENHRY, CDR2 SYGVKD. This CDR3 is 18 amino acids long. The CDR3 sequence is CAISAILVPGASYNEQFF. As DNA, the CDR3 is TGTGCCATCAGTGCGATACTAGTCCCGGGAGCGTCTTACAATGAGCAGTTCTTC.

The rearrangement uses TRBV5-1 and TRBJ2-5, with 12 bases matching TRBD2. Germline CDR1 SGHRS, CDR2 YFSETQ. With V trimmed by 2 bases and J by 7 bases, 3 bases remained unmatched. The CDR3 runs to 14 residues. In DNA, the CDR3 is TGCGCCAGCAGCTTACAGACTAGCGGGGGGACCCAGTACTTC. This translates into CASSLQTSGGTQYF.

This chain links TRBV7-9 with TRBJ2-7; D possibly corresponds to TRBD1 (6 bases). Germline assignment: CDR1 SEHNR and CDR2 FQNEAQ (reference sequence). The CDR3 is 14 amino acids. Trimming removed 2 bases from V and 5 bases from J, with 13 bases in between. In DNA form, the CDR3 reads TGTGCCAGCAGCTTATCCCAGGGGAGTAACGAGCAGTACTTC. Its protein product is CASSLSQGSNEQYF.

This clone was seen a few times. The same CDR3 arises from other DNA sequences in this sample as well. CDR3 in amino acids: CAWSVRGNQPQHF. The CDR3 coding sequence is TGTGCCTGGAGTGTTCGGGGGAATCAGCCCCAGCATTTT. The V and J genes are TRBV30 and TRBJ1-5; possibly TRBD1 for D (5 bases). V shed 0 bases and J shed 4 bases, with 7 bases lying between them. CDR3 size: 13 residues. Germline CDR1 is GTSNPN and CDR2 is SVGIG (reference sequence).

The chain uses TRBV7-8 and TRBJ1-3, with unresolved D. The CDR3 runs 17 residues. V lost 1 base, J lost 0 bases, and 13 bases lay in between. Germline-derived CDR1 and CDR2 are SGHVS and FQNEAQ. The CDR3 region has the DNA TGTGCCAGCAGCTTAGTGCCAGAAACGAACTCTGGAAACACCATATATTTT. Amino acid sequence: CASSLVPETNSGNTIYF.

The chain uses TRBV28 and TRBJ1-2; D unresolved. Deletions cut 8 bases from V and 2 bases from J, with 24 bases between. CDR1 MDHEN and CDR2 SYDVKM come from the germline V gene. CDR3 length: 17 residues. DNA of the CDR3: TGTGCCAGCGGCGAGATAGGAGACGGGGATGAGAACTATGGCTACACCTTC. This codes for CASGEIGDGDENYGYTF.